The 13 T cell receptor beta chains given below trace back to one sample, sequenced in a study of identical twins. One entry per CDR3 protein results from TCRdb running MiXCR on the 5' RACE reads. The sample carries some 1,700,000 distinct CDR3 sequences, under 35% recorded once. Sequenced material: cord blood. The origin of the receptors is a newborn girl in good health.

In its sample, this clonotype was seen a few times. The genes are TRBV7-9 and TRBJ2-6; D might be TRBD1 (6 bases). The CDR3 runs 17 residues. With 6 bases removed from V and 0 bases from J, the gap between germline ends came to 15 bases. Germline V lookup: CDR1 SEHNR, CDR2 FQNEAQ (reference sequence). Written as DNA, the CDR3 is TGTGCCAGCAGAATTTGGGCGGACAGCTCTGGGGCCAACGTCCTGACTTTC. Translation: CASRIWADSSGANVLTF.

The chain combines TRBV10-3 with TRBJ2-2, with no clear D. The CDR3 has 19 amino acids. V was cut by 0 bases and J by 3 bases, with 20 bases left in between. Germline V CDR1 and CDR2: ENHRY, SYGVKD. CDR3 DNA sequence: TGTGCCATCAGTGAGTCGATGCCCCTGTTAGTGTTGCACACCGGGGAGCTGTTTTTT. Residues: CAISESMPLLVLHTGELFF.

The chain joins TRBV25-1 to TRBJ1-2; D remains ambiguous. The CDR3 runs to 16 residues. The V and J ends lost 2 bases and 6 bases respectively, with 19 bases between them. Germline values: CDR1 MGHDK, CDR2 SYGVNS. The CDR3 nucleotides are TGTGCCAGCAGTGAAACTCGGGTCCTCCCGGTCGATGGCTACACCTTC. This encodes CASSETRVLPVDGYTF.

The genes are TRBV9 and TRBJ2-3, with a weak D call TRBD2 (5 bases). Germline lookup yields CDR1 SGDLS and CDR2 YYNGEE. V gave up 7 bases and J gave up 2 bases, with 17 bases separating them. The CDR3 extends over 15 amino acids. CDR3 region: CASGLRASSTDTQYF. The CDR3 bases are TGTGCCAGCGGCCTCCGGGCTAGCTCCACAGATACGCAGTATTTT.

This clonotype was seen more than once but under ten times. The chain links TRBV7-2 to TRBJ2-2; no reliable D call. The CDR3 extends over 15 amino acids. Trimming stripped 1 base from V and 1 base from J, with 7 bases between. The germline CDR1 and CDR2 sequences are SGHTA and FQGNSA. This chain's CDR3 is CASSLGWGNTGELFF. The CDR3, as DNA: TGTGCCAGCAGCTTAGGTTGGGGGAACACCGGGGAGCTGTTTTTT.

In the case of this clonotype: One end of the junction fails to match germline, which may point to a read error. This chain joins TRBV5-1 and TRBJ1-1; 7 nucleotides agree with TRBD1. The CDR3 is 14 amino acids. Germline values: CDR1 SGHRS, CDR2 YFSETQ. The CDR3 nucleotides read TGCGCCAGCAGCTACCGGACAGGCTACACCGAAGCTTTCTTT. Its protein product is CASSYRTGYTEAFF.

This chain uses TRBV6-5 with TRBJ1-1; D remains unclear. Trimming removed 2 bases at V and 1 base at J, with 17 bases between. CDR1 is MNHEY, CDR2 SVGAGI, per germline. The CDR3 is 17 amino acids. The CDR3 loop is CASSYQSVWAANTEAFF. The CDR3 nucleotides are TGTGCCAGCAGTTACCAAAGCGTCTGGGCTGCGAACACTGAAGCTTTCTTT.

This sequence joins TRBV20-1 and TRBJ1-1, with TRBD1 matching 7 bases. The CDR3 loop spans 15 amino acids. Germline-derived CDR1 and CDR2 are DFQATT and SNEGSKA (reference sequence). Unmatched junction bases numbered 11, after V lost 6 bases and J lost 1 base. Written as DNA, the CDR3 is TGCAGTGCCAATGCAGGGGGGGGTCCGAACACTGAAGCTTTCTTT. It codes for CSANAGGGPNTEAFF.

This clonotype was recorded at least ten times. This chain joins TRBV20-1 and TRBJ2-5, with TRBD1 identical over 7 bases. After removal of 3 bases from V and 2 bases from J, the junction contained 6 bases not matched to a gene. CDR3 length: 14 amino acids. CDR1 DFQATT and CDR2 SNEGSKA come from the germline V gene (reference sequence). The DNA for the CDR3 is TGCAGTGCTAGTGATTACAGGGGTCAAGAGACCCAGTACTTC. It codes for CSASDYRGQETQYF.

The gene calls are TRBV6-1 and TRBJ1-2; 7 bases match TRBD1. Per germline, CDR1 MNHNS and CDR2 SASEGT. With V trimmed by 5 bases and J by 4 bases, 10 bases remained unmatched. The CDR3 contains 15 residues. The CDR3 bases are TGTGCCAGCAGTCCCGAGGGACAGTCGATCTATGGCTACACCTTC. Translation gives CASSPEGQSIYGYTF.

The chain recombines TRBV20-1 with TRBJ2-5, with D tentatively TRBD2 (6 bases). The DNA end is a closer match to TRBJ2-7, so the J assignment may be wrong. CDR1 is DFQATT, CDR2 SNEGSKA, per germline (reference sequence). This CDR3 region has 13 residues. The CDR3, as DNA: TGCAGTGCTGCCGGGATTGGAGGGCACGAGCAGTACTTC. Its protein product is CSAAGIGGHEQYF.

This clonotype has more than one count but fewer than ten. The rearrangement joins TRBV7-8 to TRBJ2-1, with 12 nucleotides matching TRBD2. The CDR3 sequence is 16 residues long. Germline assignment: CDR1 SGHVS and CDR2 FQNEAQ. The J segment lost 4 bases and the V segment lost 5 bases, leaving 6 bases of the junction unmatched. The DNA of the CDR3 is TGTGCCAGCAGCACGCGGACTAGCGGGATATACAATGAGCAGTTCTTC. Residues: CASSTRTSGIYNEQFF.

This clonotype was picked up a small number of times. V usage is TRBV27 and J usage is TRBJ2-7; D gene uncertain. Trimming took off 5 bases at V and 5 bases at J, with 13 bases between the two ends. The CDR3 extends over 13 amino acids. The germline gives CDR1 MNHEY, CDR2 SMNVEV (reference sequence). The CDR3 nucleotides are TGTGCCAGCAGTCCTGGTAGGCGCAACGAGCAGTACTTC. It translates to CASSPGRRNEQYF.